Sequencing of this T cell receptor beta chain was carried out in a study of T cell repertoires in cytomegalovirus infection. Across the whole study: Matching HLA type, along with CMV infection, was indicated by public TCR beta signatures. Findings of the study overall: Ex vivo responses were dominated by HLA-C-restricted CMV-specific TCR beta clonotypes. Cumulated frequencies of public TCR beta families served to identify carriers of CMV plus the relevant HLA.

This clonotype was seen ten or more times. The antigen is undetermined. TCRdb reprocessed the reads with MiXCR, giving one entry per CDR3 protein. Of tens of thousands of distinct CDR3 sequences listed, more than 3.5% are singletons. Germline V gene lookup returns CDR1 SGHTA and CDR2 FQGNSA. The CDR3 extends over 13 amino acids. Trimming took off 3 bases at V and 5 bases at J, with 10 bases between the two ends. Specimen: PBMCs. The J gene is TRBJ2-5, the V gene TRBV7-2, with D maybe TRBD1 (5 bases). The receptor was isolated from a human donor in good health (CMV status not recorded). Some clones in this sample may be carry-over from other donors' samples. The CDR3 spells CASSFDRMETQYF. The CDR3 DNA sequence: TGTGCCAGCAGCTTCGACAGAATGGAGACCCAGTACTTC.